These 5 T cell receptor beta chains came from one sample sequenced in a study of T cells in localized non-small cell lung cancer. TCRdb keeps only in-frame clones here, not all; method: immunoSEQ multiplex PCR. In the table there are approximately 41,000 clones, roughly 85% of which are singletons. The source material was peripheral blood mononuclear cells, sampled before any cancer treatment. Every receptor here comes from a male donor aged 60 or over with stage II lung adenocarcinoma.

This clone has a handful of counts. The CDR3 sequence: CASSSVGRGPSPLHF. The CDR3 DNA follows: TGTGCCAGCAGCTCAGTAGGGCGGGGACCTTCACCCCTCCACTTT. This rearrangement joins TRBV7-2 to TRBJ1-6; weak D call: TRBD1 (5 bases). This CDR3 comprises 15 residues. The germline V gene encodes CDR1 SGHTA and CDR2 FQGNSA. The V end was cut by 4 bases, the J end by 9 bases, with 16 bases between.

The chain combines TRBV7-7 with TRBJ2-1; 7 nucleotides line up with TRBD1. The CDR3 has 13 amino acids. Germline CDR1 is SSHAT and CDR2 is FNYEAQ (reference sequence). The V segment lost 6 bases and the J segment 8 bases; nucleotides outside the gene matches: 7. CDR3 DNA: TGTGCCAGCAGTTCACAGGGGAGCGATGAGCAGTTCTTC. Its protein is CASSSQGSDEQFF.

This clone has a handful of counts. This sequence joins TRBV5-6 and TRBJ1-5; TRBD1 agrees at 7 bases. The CDR3 extends over 13 amino acids. From germline, CDR1 is SGHDT and CDR2 YYEEEE. The V segment lost 1 base and the J segment 9 bases; nucleotides outside the gene matches: 4. The CDR3 bases are TGTGCCAGCAGCTTGACAGGGGTGCCGCCCCAGCATTTT. It codes for CASSLTGVPPQHF.

CDR3: CASSIKGQGKAQPQHF. CDR3 sequence (DNA): TGTGCCAGTAGTATTAAGGGGCAGGGAAAGGCTCAGCCCCAGCATTTT. The gene calls are TRBV19 and TRBJ1-5; D may be TRBD1 (5 bases). V lost 3 bases and J 6 bases, leaving 18 bases between the germline ends. The CDR3 sequence is 16 residues long. CDR1 LNHDA and CDR2 SQIVND come from the germline V gene (reference sequence). The whole variable domain, filled in from reference TRBV19 and TRBJ1-5, reads DGGITQSPKYLFRKEGQNVTLSCEQNLNHDAMYWYRQDPGQGLRLIYYSQIVNDFQKGDIAEGYSVSREKKESFPLTVTSAQKNPTAFYLCASSIKGQGKAQPQHFGDGTRLSIL.

This sequence joins TRBV19 and TRBJ1-1; D is unresolved. Germline loops: CDR1 LNHDA, CDR2 SQIVND (reference sequence). Deletions cut 7 bases from V and 7 bases from J, with 13 bases between. There are 12 residues in the CDR3. This CDR3 reads CASMSWWSEAFF. CDR3 DNA: TGTGCCAGTATGAGTTGGTGGAGTGAAGCTTTCTTT.